The T cell receptor beta chain described here comes from a study of post-analysis software for immune sequencing data. Points from the study as a whole: About five TRBV segments occurring more often in patients than controls included TRBV5-6, TRBV5-1 and TRBV20-1. Multiple sclerosis was associated with a significant reduction in normalized Chao1 diversity relative to controls.

Incorporated into the TCR beta cDNA libraries were unique molecular identifiers, which served to reduce PCR and sequencing biases. TCRdb re-derived calls from the PCR reads in MiXCR, one entry per CDR3 protein. The data contain around 190,000 distinct CDR3 sequences, around 29% of them singletons. The CDR3 has 14 residues. CDR1 and CDR2 from the germline V gene are MNHEY and SVGAGI. The V and J ends lost 8 bases and 4 bases respectively, with 16 bases between them. This clonotype has a count of ten or more. Its antigen remains unknown. The V call is TRBV6-5, the J call TRBJ2-3; D tentatively fits TRBD1 or TRBD2 (7 bases each). The source of this sequence is a girl aged 2-17 years with multiple sclerosis. The sequenced material came from blood. This CDR3 reads CASLDREGSDTQYF. The CDR3, as DNA: TGTGCCAGCCTTGACAGGGAGGGATCAGATACGCAGTATTTT.